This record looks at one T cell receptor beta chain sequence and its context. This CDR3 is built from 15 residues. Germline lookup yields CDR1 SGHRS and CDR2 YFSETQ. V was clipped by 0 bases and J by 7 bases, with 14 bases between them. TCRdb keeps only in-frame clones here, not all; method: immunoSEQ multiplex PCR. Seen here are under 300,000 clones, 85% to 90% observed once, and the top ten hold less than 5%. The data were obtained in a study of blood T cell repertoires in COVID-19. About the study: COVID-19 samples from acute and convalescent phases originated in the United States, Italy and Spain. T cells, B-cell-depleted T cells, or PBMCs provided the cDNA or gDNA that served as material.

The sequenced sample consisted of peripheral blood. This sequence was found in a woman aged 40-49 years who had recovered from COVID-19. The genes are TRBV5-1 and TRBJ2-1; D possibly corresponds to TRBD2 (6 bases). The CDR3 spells CASSLATAGGNEQFF. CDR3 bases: TGCGCCAGCAGCTTGGCCACCGCCGGGGGAAATGAGCAGTTCTTC. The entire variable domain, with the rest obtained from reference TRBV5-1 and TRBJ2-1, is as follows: KAGVTQTPRYLIKTRGQQVTLSCSPISGHRSVSWYQQTPGQGLQFLFEYFSETQRNKGNFPGRFSGRQFSNSRSEMNVSTLELGDSALYLCASSLATAGGNEQFFGPGTRLTVL.